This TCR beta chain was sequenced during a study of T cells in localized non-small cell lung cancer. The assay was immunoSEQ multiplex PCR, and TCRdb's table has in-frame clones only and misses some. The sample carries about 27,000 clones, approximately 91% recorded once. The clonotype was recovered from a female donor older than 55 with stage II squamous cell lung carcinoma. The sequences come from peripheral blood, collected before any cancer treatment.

CDR3 sequence reads: CASSVDQNPAYEQYF. The CDR3 DNA reads TGTGCCAGCAGCGTAGACCAAAACCCCGCCTACGAGCAGTACTTC. The chain carries TRBV7-9 and TRBJ2-7; D is ambiguous. With 5 bases removed from V and 2 bases from J, the gap between germline ends came to 16 bases. The germline CDR1 and CDR2 sequences are SEHNR and FQNEAQ (reference sequence). CDR3 length: 15 residues.